Below, 19 T cell receptor beta chains from the same sample are listed, as sequenced in a study of T cells in Graves' hyperthyroidism and ophthalmopathy (dated by TCRdb to about 2019). Libraries were made using multiplex PCR. This sample was sequenced with an Illumina HiSeq 2000. The TCR beta CDR3 regions were amplified from the RNA transcripts. A first-round RT-PCR of the TCR CDR3 used the HTBI primer set with the Qiagen OneStep RT-PCR kit. TCRdb trimmed the raw reads at Q25, called clones with MiXCR and kept productive beta chains. For every CDR3 protein sequence, its rows merge into one entry that carries the most common genes and DNA. The sample table lists roughly 400,000 distinct CDR3 sequences, around 14% of them with a count of one. The ten largest make up 25% to 35% of the sample. Source material: blood. These receptors came from a woman aged 18 to 35 with Graves' hyperthyroidism that later progressed to Graves' ophthalmopathy.

This clonotype has ten or more counts. The chain has TRBV6-5 and TRBJ2-4; possibly TRBD1 or TRBD2 for D (6 bases each). Germline V gives CDR1 MNHEY, CDR2 SVGAGI. This CDR3 contains 13 residues. V lost 3 bases and J 8 bases, leaving 11 bases between the germline ends. CDR3 nucleotide sequence: TGTGCCAGCAGTTATGGGGGCGGGGACATTCAGTACTTC. Translated: CASSYGGGDIQYF.

This clonotype appeared a few times. J is TRBJ2-5 and V is TRBV28; 7 bases align to TRBD1. The CDR3 runs 11 residues. In germline, CDR1 is MDHEN, CDR2 SYDVKM. After removal of 9 bases from V and 2 bases from J, the junction contained 0 bases not matched to a gene. CDR3 region: CARQGQETQYF. As DNA, the CDR3 is TGTGCCAGACAGGGGCAAGAGACCCAGTACTTC.

V usage is TRBV24-1 and J usage is TRBJ1-1; no definite D call. CDR3 length equals 12 residues. Germline CDR1 is KGHDR and CDR2 is SFDVKD. Deletions cut 4 bases from V and 2 bases from J, with 4 bases between. The CDR3 spells CATSDQNTEAFF. The CDR3 DNA sequence: TGTGCCACCAGTGACCAAAACACTGAAGCTTTCTTT.

There are many counts of this clonotype. V gene TRBV10-3 combines with J gene TRBJ1-1; D remains unclear. With 7 bases removed from V and 4 bases from J, the gap between germline ends came to 16 bases. Looked up from germline, CDR1 is ENHRY and CDR2 is SYGVKD. This CDR3 region has 14 residues. For the CDR3, the DNA is TGTGCCATCACCCCGGACGCGGCGAGCACTGAAGCTTTCTTT. Its translation is CAITPDAASTEAFF.

This clonotype showed up many times. The chain combines TRBV3-1 with TRBJ2-7; the match to TRBD2 covers 9 bases. The CDR3 contains 19 residues. With V trimmed by 1 base and J by 1 base, 14 bases remained unmatched. CDR1 and CDR2 from the germline V gene are LGHDT and YNNKEL (reference sequence). The CDR3 DNA reads as TGTGCCAGCAGCCAAGGAATGGGTGAGGGCGGGAGGGCTTCCTACGAGCAGTACTTC. It yields the protein CASSQGMGEGGRASYEQYF.

V usage is TRBV20-1 and J usage is TRBJ2-4; 16 nucleotides line up with TRBD2. J gave up 5 bases and V 4 bases, and 14 bases lay outside the gene matches. The CDR3 runs 19 residues. CDR1 DFQATT and CDR2 SNEGSKA come from the germline V gene (reference sequence). CDR3 DNA sequence: TGCAGTGCTACTGATACGGGACTAGCGGGAGGGCCGGGAGAAAACATTCAGTACTTC. Protein sequence: CSATDTGLAGGPGENIQYF.

This clonotype was recorded many times. The chain uses TRBV27 and TRBJ1-2; 7 nucleotides line up with TRBD1. This CDR3 is 16 amino acids long. CDR1 is MNHEY, CDR2 SMNVEV, per germline (reference sequence). V shed 5 bases, J shed 7 bases, and the junction held 16 bases outside the gene matches. The CDR3 region has the DNA TGTGCCAGCAGTGAATGGACAGGATCACATCTCGGTGGCTACACCTTC. This gives the protein CASSEWTGSHLGGYTF.

This clonotype was detected ten times or more. V usage is TRBV12-3 or TRBV12-4 and J usage is TRBJ2-4; D gene ambiguous. The V gene lost 4 bases and the J gene lost 2 bases, with 15 bases spanning the gap. The CDR3 spans 16 residues. The CDR3 nucleotides are TGTGCCAGCAGTTCCGGTTTTAGGGAAACCAAAAACATTCAGTACTTC. This translates into CASSSGFRETKNIQYF.

This chain links TRBV9 with TRBJ2-2; 11 bases fit TRBD1. J was trimmed by 7 bases and V by 4 bases; bases with no gene match: 6. From germline, CDR1 is SGDLS and CDR2 YYNGEE. This CDR3 is 15 amino acids long. The CDR3 sequence: CASSSGQGALGELFF. The CDR3 DNA is TGTGCCAGCAGCTCCGGACAGGGGGCGCTCGGGGAGCTGTTTTTT. The variable domain in full, with the rest retrieved from reference TRBV9 and TRBJ2-2, is DSGVTQTPKHLITATGQRVTLRCSPRSGDLSVYWYQQSLDQGLQFLIQYYNGEERAKGNILERFSAQQFPDLHSELNLSSLELGDSALYFCASSSGQGALGELFFGEGSRLTVL.

V and J are TRBV7-9 and TRBJ1-3; D is undetermined. Germline CDR1 is SEHNR and CDR2 is FQNEAQ (reference sequence). V lost 3 bases and J lost 13, with 16 bases in between. There are 13 residues in the CDR3. CDR3 bases: TGTGCCAGCAGCTTGGACTCCCCGTCCAGGATATATTTT. Translating it yields CASSLDSPSRIYF.

This clonotype was detected a few times. This chain uses TRBV12-3 or TRBV12-4 with TRBJ2-5, with 7 bases identical to TRBD2. Trimming took 4 bases from V and 2 from J; bases not matched to a gene: 25. The CDR3 is 21 residues long. The CDR3 reads CASSSSIGSWPLSGLQETQYF. For the CDR3, the DNA is TGTGCCAGCAGTTCCTCCATCGGGAGCTGGCCCCTTAGCGGGCTACAAGAGACCCAGTACTTC.

The chain is built from TRBV20-1 and TRBJ2-1, with 10 positions matching TRBD2. The CDR3 is 16 amino acids. Looked up from germline, CDR1 is DFQATT and CDR2 is SNEGSKA (reference sequence). The V gene end was trimmed by 4 bases and the J gene end by 3 bases; junction bases not matched to a gene: 9. DNA of the CDR3: TGCAGTGCTACAAAAGCGGGAGGGCCCCGCTACAATGAGCAGTTCTTC. Its protein product is CSATKAGGPRYNEQFF.

This sequence joins TRBV6-1 and TRBJ2-7; 7 bases are shared with TRBD1. The length of the CDR3 is 13 residues. With V trimmed by 10 bases and J by 4 bases, 10 bases remained unmatched. Germline V gene data show CDR1 as MNHNS and CDR2 as SASEGT. DNA of the CDR3: TGTGCCACCGAGTCCGTCAGGGGGTACGAGCAGTACTTC. Translated: CATESVRGYEQYF.

In this sample, this clonotype turned up a few times. This chain joins TRBV25-1 and TRBJ2-2; weak D call: TRBD2 (5 bases). V was shortened by 2 bases and J by 4 bases, with 8 bases between the two germline ends. This CDR3 has 14 residues. Germline lookup yields CDR1 MGHDK and CDR2 SYGVNS. CDR3 residues: CASSEEGTTGELFF. CDR3 DNA: TGTGCCAGCAGTGAAGAGGGCACCACCGGGGAGCTGTTTTTT.

There are many counts of this clonotype. The CDR3 region has the DNA TGCAGTGCTAGAGAGGACAGTTTTTCTGAAGCTTTCTTT. Amino acid sequence: CSAREDSFSEAFF. This chain uses TRBV20-1 with TRBJ1-1, with D perhaps TRBD1 (6 bases). Per the germline V gene, CDR1 is DFQATT and CDR2 is SNEGSKA (reference sequence). Trimming cost V 0 bases and J 6 bases, with 11 bases left between them. The CDR3 loop spans 13 amino acids.

With regard to this clonotype: A junction boundary mismatches the germline segment, possibly from a read error. The V and J genes are TRBV7-2 and TRBJ1-2; 8 positions agree with TRBD1. CDR1 is SGHTA and CDR2 is FQGNSA in the germline V gene. CDR3 length equals 15 residues. The CDR3 reads CAGSLDFQGAGGYTF. The CDR3 DNA sequence: TGTGCCGGCAGCTTAGATTTCCAGGGGGCGGGCGGCTACACCTTC. Full variable domain (rest looked up from reference TRBV7-2 and TRBJ1-2): GAGVSQSPSNKVTEKGKDVELRCDPISGHTALYWYRQSLGQGLEFLIYFQGNSAPDKSGLPSDRFSAERTGGSVSTLTIQRTQQEDSAVYLCAGSLDFQGAGGYTFGSGTRLTVV.

This clonotype has more than one count but fewer than ten. The chain couples TRBV6-4 to TRBJ2-3; 8 bases are a match to TRBD2. V was pared by 0 bases and J by 0 bases, with 2 bases of the junction left unmatched. The CDR3 contains 16 residues. Germline V gene sequence: CDR1 MRHNA, CDR2 SNTAGT. The CDR3, as DNA: TGTGCCAGCAGTGACTCGGCTAGCGGGAGCACAGATACGCAGTATTTT. Translating it yields CASSDSASGSTDTQYF.

V usage is TRBV2 and J usage is TRBJ2-1; D is unclear. The ends were cut back, 8 bases at V and 5 bases at J, with 16 bases in the middle. Germline CDR1 reads SNHLY; CDR2 reads FYNNEI. CDR3 length equals 14 residues. CDR3 loop: CASGDNGDNNEQFF. The CDR3 DNA is TGTGCCAGCGGCGACAACGGAGACAACAATGAGCAGTTCTTC.

This clonotype was counted ten times or more. The J gene is TRBJ2-3, the V gene TRBV28; D assignment may be TRBD1 or TRBD2 (6 bases each). CDR3 length: 17 residues. V was pared by 6 bases and J by 0 bases, with 19 bases between. Germline V gene lookup returns CDR1 MDHEN and CDR2 SYDVKM. CDR3 protein: CASRLLGQRASTDTQYF. The CDR3 coding sequence is TGTGCCAGCAGACTACTCGGACAGCGGGCTAGCACAGATACGCAGTATTTT.